This entry features one T cell receptor (beta chain) sequence. This record comes from a study of blood T cell repertoires in COVID-19. The wider study: Specimens from acute and convalescent COVID-19 originated in the United States, Italy and Spain. T cells, B-cell-depleted T cells, or PBMCs supplied cDNA or gDNA.

The germline V gene has CDR1 MNHEY and CDR2 SVGAGI. The CDR3 length is 14 residues. With 6 bases removed from V and 1 base from J, the gap between germline ends came to 10 bases. Study processing details: Counts of nucleated cells, estimated from reference gene primer amplification, were obtained. Profiling relied on immunoSEQ multiplex PCR, and the TCRdb table lists in-frame clones only, not all of them. For V, J and clone size, that table is used; D and trimming come from the DNA. In the table there are around 99,000 clones, 70% to 90% of which are singletons. The chain links TRBV6-5 to TRBJ2-1; D unresolved. The sequenced sample consisted of peripheral blood. The receptor was isolated from a human donor in a cohort sampled during active COVID-19. CDR3 protein: CASSRGPSYNEQFF. CDR3 bases: TGTGCCAGCAGCCGAGGTCCTTCCTACAATGAGCAGTTCTTC.